The sequence of this TCR beta chain was determined in a study of blood T cell repertoires in COVID-19. Authors' analysis steps: Amplification from reference gene primers served as the basis for estimated nucleated cell counts. Only in-frame clones appear in the TCRdb table, and some are missing; sequencing was by immunoSEQ multiplex PCR. The V and J calls and clone size were taken over from that table, and D and trimming were inferred from the DNA. The data show more than 400,000 clones, 90% seen once. This CDR3 has 13 residues. V was shortened by 4 bases and J by 5 bases, with 7 bases between the two germline ends. Germline assignment: CDR1 SGHRS and CDR2 YFSETQ. Recruits, aged roughly 18 to 95 years, lived in some 25 US areas.

The receptor's source is a man aged 18 to 29 who had recovered from COVID-19. Sample: PBMCs or T cells enriched from blood (not recorded which). The V and J genes are TRBV5-1 and TRBJ1-6; D perhaps matches TRBD1 (5 bases). The CDR3 loop reads CASSRGNNSPLHF. For the CDR3, the DNA is TGCGCCAGCAGCCGGGGGAATAATTCACCCCTCCACTTT.